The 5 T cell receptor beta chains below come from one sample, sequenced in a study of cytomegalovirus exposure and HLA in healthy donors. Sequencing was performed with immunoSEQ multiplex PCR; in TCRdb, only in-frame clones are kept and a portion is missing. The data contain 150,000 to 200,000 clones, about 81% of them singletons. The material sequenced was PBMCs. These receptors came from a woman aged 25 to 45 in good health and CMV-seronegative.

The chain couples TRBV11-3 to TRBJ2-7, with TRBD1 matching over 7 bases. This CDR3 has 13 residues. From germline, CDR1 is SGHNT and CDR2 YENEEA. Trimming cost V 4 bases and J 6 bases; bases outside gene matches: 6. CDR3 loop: CASSSGTDGEQYF. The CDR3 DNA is TGTGCCAGCAGCTCCGGGACAGATGGCGAGCAGTACTTC.

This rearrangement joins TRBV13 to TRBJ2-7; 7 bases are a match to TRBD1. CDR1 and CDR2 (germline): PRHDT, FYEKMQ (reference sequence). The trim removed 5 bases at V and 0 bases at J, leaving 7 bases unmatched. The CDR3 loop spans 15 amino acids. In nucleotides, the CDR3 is TGTGCCAGCAGCCCACGGACAGGCCGCTCCTACGAGCAGTACTTC. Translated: CASSPRTGRSYEQYF.

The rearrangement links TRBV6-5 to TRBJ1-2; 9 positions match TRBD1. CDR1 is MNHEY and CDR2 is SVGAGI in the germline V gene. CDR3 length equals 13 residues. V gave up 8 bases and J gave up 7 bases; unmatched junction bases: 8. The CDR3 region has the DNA TGTGCCAGCGGGACAGGGATCCGTCGTGGCTACACCTTC. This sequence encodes CASGTGIRRGYTF.

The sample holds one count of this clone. The CDR3 region is CSVRDRGYNSPLHF. CDR3 bases: TGCAGCGTCCGGGACAGGGGTTATAATTCACCCCTCCACTTT. The chain links TRBV29-1 to TRBJ1-6; 10 bases are a match to TRBD1. V shed 6 bases, J shed 4 bases, and the junction held 3 bases outside the gene matches. The germline V gene encodes CDR1 SQVTM and CDR2 ANQGSEA. The CDR3 totals 14 residues.

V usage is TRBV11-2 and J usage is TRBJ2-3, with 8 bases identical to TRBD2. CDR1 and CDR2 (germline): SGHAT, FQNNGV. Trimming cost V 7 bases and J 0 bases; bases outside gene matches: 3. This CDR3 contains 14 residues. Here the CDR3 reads CASTRGASTDTQYF. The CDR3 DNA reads TGTGCCAGCACGCGGGGGGCAAGCACAGATACGCAGTATTTT.